A selection of T cell receptor beta chains follows, all from one sample in a study of blood T cell repertoires in COVID-19. This table comes from immunoSEQ multiplex PCR, and its TCRdb copy is limited to in-frame clones, with some not included. The data show hundreds of thousands of clones, around nine tenths seen once. The source material was PBMCs or T cells enriched from blood (not recorded which). The receptors come from a woman in her forties or fifties who had recovered from COVID-19. CDR3s include the opening cysteine and the closing phenylalanine or tryptophan. Each record gives: D gene, clone size, J gene, V gene, CDR3 protein, CDR3 DNA. A D gene is named only where the DNA matches it firmly. For some rows the clone size is stated as once, few or many, or as a class when expanded; others skip it.

d_call: TRBD1; clone_size: once; j_call: TRBJ1-1; v_call: TRBV11-2; cdr3_aa: CASSANTGGNTEAFF; cdr3_nt: TGTGCCAGCAGCGCCAATACAGGGGGGAACACTGAAGCTTTCTTT
d_call: .; clone_size: .; j_call: TRBJ2-2; v_call: TRBV13; cdr3_aa: CASSGPIARTGELFF; cdr3_nt: TGTGCCAGCAGCGGGCCCATTGCCCGCACCGGGGAGCTGTTTTTT
d_call: .; clone_size: .; j_call: TRBJ2-6; v_call: TRBV7-6; cdr3_aa: CASSPTGREANVLTF; cdr3_nt: TGTGCCAGCAGCCCCACAGGGCGTGAGGCCAACGTCCTGACTTTC
d_call: TRBD1; clone_size: .; j_call: TRBJ2-2; v_call: TRBV15; cdr3_aa: CATSREPRGTLNTGELFF; cdr3_nt: TGTGCCACCAGCAGAGAACCCAGGGGGACCCTCAACACCGGGGAGCTGTTTTTT
d_call: .; clone_size: few; j_call: TRBJ1-1; v_call: TRBV19; cdr3_aa: CASSIDRTGRTEAFF; cdr3_nt: TGTGCCAGTAGTATAGATCGCACAGGGCGCACTGAAGCTTTCTTT
d_call: .; clone_size: .; j_call: TRBJ1-1; v_call: TRBV30; cdr3_aa: CAWSEVYPMNTEAFF; cdr3_nt: TGTGCCTGGAGTGAAGTTTACCCTATGAACACTGAAGCTTTCTTT
d_call: TRBD2; clone_size: .; j_call: TRBJ2-2; v_call: TRBV18; cdr3_aa: CASSPGTSGDTGELFF; cdr3_nt: TGTGCCAGCTCACCCGGGACTAGCGGGGACACCGGGGAGCTGTTTTTT
d_call: TRBD1; clone_size: .; j_call: TRBJ1-4; v_call: TRBV5-6; cdr3_aa: CASSPRGHDEKLFF; cdr3_nt: TGTGCCAGCAGCCCCAGGGGGCATGATGAAAAACTGTTTTTT
d_call: TRBD2; clone_size: .; j_call: TRBJ2-7; v_call: TRBV7-6; cdr3_aa: CASSLARGSSGGYEQYF; cdr3_nt: TGTGCCAGCAGCTTAGCACGCGGTTCTAGCGGGGGTTACGAGCAGTACTTC
d_call: .; clone_size: .; j_call: TRBJ2-7; v_call: TRBV30; cdr3_aa: CAWKGQTTSYEQYF; cdr3_nt: TGTGCCTGGAAAGGACAGACAACTTCCTACGAGCAGTACTTC
d_call: TRBD1; clone_size: once; j_call: TRBJ1-2; v_call: TRBV7-2; cdr3_aa: CASSFGTANYGYTF; cdr3_nt: TGTGCCAGCAGCTTCGGGACAGCAAACTATGGCTACACCTTC
d_call: .; clone_size: .; j_call: TRBJ2-2; v_call: TRBV7-7; cdr3_aa: CASSLTDTGELFF; cdr3_nt: TGTGCTAGCAGCTTGACAGACACCGGGGAGCTGTTTTTT
d_call: .; clone_size: .; j_call: TRBJ2-6; v_call: TRBV3-1/TRBV3-2; cdr3_aa: CASSQQGAGANVLTF; cdr3_nt: TGTGCCAGCAGCCAACAGGGCGCCGGGGCCAACGTCCTGACTTTC
d_call: .; clone_size: .; j_call: TRBJ2-5; v_call: TRBV5-1; cdr3_aa: CASSLELVETQYF; cdr3_nt: TGCGCCAGCAGCTTGGAGCTGGTAGAGACCCAGTACTTC
d_call: .; clone_size: .; j_call: TRBJ1-4; v_call: TRBV28; cdr3_aa: CASSSLGGDEKLFF; cdr3_nt: TGTGCCAGCAGTAGTTTAGGAGGTGATGAAAAACTGTTTTTT
d_call: .; clone_size: .; j_call: TRBJ2-3; v_call: TRBV7-3; cdr3_aa: CASSPQTGYTDTQYF; cdr3_nt: TGTGCCAGCAGCCCGCAAACAGGGTACACAGATACGCAGTATTTT
d_call: .; clone_size: .; j_call: TRBJ1-5; v_call: TRBV7-9; cdr3_aa: CASSSTADDSNQPQHF; cdr3_nt: TGTGCCAGCAGTTCAACGGCGGATGATAGCAATCAGCCCCAGCATTTT
d_call: .; clone_size: .; j_call: TRBJ1-1; v_call: TRBV27; cdr3_aa: CASRIYGQTTRNTEAFF; cdr3_nt: TGTGCCAGCCGAATATACGGACAGACTACAAGGAACACTGAAGCTTTCTTT
d_call: TRBD2; clone_size: few; j_call: TRBJ2-3; v_call: TRBV5-4; cdr3_aa: CASSSPSGGAADTQYF; cdr3_nt: TGTGCCAGCAGCAGTCCTAGCGGGGGGGCTGCGGATACGCAGTATTTT
d_call: .; clone_size: .; j_call: TRBJ2-7; v_call: TRBV27; cdr3_aa: CASSSAPSPSSYEQYF; cdr3_nt: TGTGCCAGCAGTTCGGCCCCTAGCCCGTCCTCCTACGAGCAGTACTTC
d_call: .; clone_size: few; j_call: TRBJ1-2; v_call: TRBV6-2/TRBV6-3; cdr3_aa: CASSYMGAQGYTF; cdr3_nt: TGTGCCAGCAGTTACATGGGCGCGCAGGGCTACACCTTC
d_call: TRBD1; clone_size: .; j_call: TRBJ1-6; v_call: TRBV2; cdr3_aa: CASSAGTDNSPLHF; cdr3_nt: TGTGCCAGCAGTGCAGGGACAGATAATTCACCCCTCCACTTT
d_call: .; clone_size: .; j_call: TRBJ2-1; v_call: TRBV7-9; cdr3_aa: CASSLSHRVNEQFF; cdr3_nt: TGTGCCAGCAGCTTATCACACAGGGTCAATGAGCAGTTCTTC
d_call: .; clone_size: .; j_call: TRBJ1-2; v_call: TRBV4-3; cdr3_aa: CASSQEVTLGGYTF; cdr3_nt: TGCGCCAGCAGCCAAGAGGTGACACTGGGTGGCTACACCTTC
d_call: TRBD1; clone_size: .; j_call: TRBJ2-7; v_call: TRBV2; cdr3_aa: CASSPLRDRTYEQYF; cdr3_nt: TGTGCCAGCTCTCCTCTTCGGGACAGAACCTACGAGCAGTACTTC
d_call: .; clone_size: once; j_call: TRBJ1-2; v_call: TRBV6-5; cdr3_aa: CASSYSQAIYGYTF; cdr3_nt: TGTGCCAGCAGTTACAGTCAGGCTATCTACGGCTACACCTTC
d_call: .; clone_size: .; j_call: TRBJ2-2; v_call: TRBV19; cdr3_aa: CASSIVQRELFF; cdr3_nt: TGTGCCAGTAGTATCGTTCAGAGGGAGCTGTTTTTT
d_call: .; clone_size: .; j_call: TRBJ2-2; v_call: TRBV19; cdr3_aa: CATETVRSGPGELFF; cdr3_nt: TGTGCCACAGAGACAGTGCGTAGCGGTCCCGGGGAGCTGTTTTTT
d_call: .; clone_size: .; j_call: TRBJ1-5; v_call: TRBV7-2; cdr3_aa: CASSLEPGGQPQHF; cdr3_nt: TGTGCCAGCAGCTTAGAACCTGGGGGCCAGCCCCAGCATTTT
d_call: .; clone_size: .; j_call: TRBJ1-1; v_call: TRBV7-9; cdr3_aa: CASSAPGYTEAFF; cdr3_nt: TGTGCCAGCAGCGCACCAGGGTACACTGAAGCTTTCTTT
d_call: .; clone_size: .; j_call: TRBJ1-2; v_call: TRBV3-1/TRBV3-2; cdr3_aa: CASSLSHKGGGGYTF; cdr3_nt: TGTGCCAGCAGTCTCTCCCACAAGGGGGGGGGTGGCTACACCTTC
d_call: TRBD2; clone_size: .; j_call: TRBJ2-3; v_call: TRBV4-2; cdr3_aa: CASSQTWGGRSQDTQYF; cdr3_nt: TGTGCCAGCAGCCAGACTTGGGGGGGACGATCCCAGGATACGCAGTATTTT
d_call: .; clone_size: .; j_call: TRBJ1-3; v_call: TRBV7-2; cdr3_aa: CASSAGTIRNTIYF; cdr3_nt: TGTGCCAGCAGCGCCGGGACAATAAGAAACACCATATATTTT
d_call: .; clone_size: .; j_call: TRBJ2-1; v_call: TRBV5-6; cdr3_aa: CASRRVANEQFF; cdr3_nt: TGTGCCAGCAGGAGGGTGGCCAATGAGCAGTTCTTC
d_call: TRBD1; clone_size: .; j_call: TRBJ1-2; v_call: TRBV19; cdr3_aa: CASSPPGQGVNGYTF; cdr3_nt: TGTGCCAGTAGTCCTCCGGGACAGGGGGTTAATGGCTACACCTTC
d_call: .; clone_size: .; j_call: TRBJ1-4; v_call: TRBV4-2; cdr3_aa: CASSQGGGLTNEKLFF; cdr3_nt: TGTGCCAGCAGCCAAGGGGGGGGGCTAACTAATGAAAAACTGTTTTTT
d_call: TRBD1; clone_size: .; j_call: TRBJ1-2; v_call: TRBV28; cdr3_aa: CASTATGGRSANYGYTF; cdr3_nt: TGTGCCAGCACCGCGACAGGGGGCCGCTCCGCTAACTATGGCTACACCTTC
d_call: .; clone_size: .; j_call: TRBJ1-2; v_call: TRBV6-5; cdr3_aa: CASSSYPGAGYGYTF; cdr3_nt: TGTGCCAGCAGTTCTTACCCCGGGGCGGGATATGGCTACACCTTC
d_call: .; clone_size: .; j_call: TRBJ2-1; v_call: TRBV27; cdr3_aa: CASSHRQVYNEQFF; cdr3_nt: TGTGCCAGCAGTCACCGACAGGTTTACAATGAGCAGTTCTTC